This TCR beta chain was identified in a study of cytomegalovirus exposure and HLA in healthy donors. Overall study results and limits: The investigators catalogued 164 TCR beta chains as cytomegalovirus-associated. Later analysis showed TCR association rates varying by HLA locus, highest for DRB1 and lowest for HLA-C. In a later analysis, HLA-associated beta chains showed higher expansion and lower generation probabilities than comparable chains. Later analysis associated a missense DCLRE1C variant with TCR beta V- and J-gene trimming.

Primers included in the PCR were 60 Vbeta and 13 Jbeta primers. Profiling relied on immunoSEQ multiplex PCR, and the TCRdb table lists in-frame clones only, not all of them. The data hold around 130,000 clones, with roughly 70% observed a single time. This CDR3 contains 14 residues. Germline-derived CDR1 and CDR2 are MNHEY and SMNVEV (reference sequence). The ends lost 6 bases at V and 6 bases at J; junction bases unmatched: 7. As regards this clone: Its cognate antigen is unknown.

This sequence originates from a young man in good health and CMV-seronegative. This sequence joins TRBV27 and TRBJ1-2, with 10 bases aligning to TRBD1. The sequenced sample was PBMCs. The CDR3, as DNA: TGTGCCAGCAGGAGGGACAGGGGAGGGGATGGCTACACCTTC. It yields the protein CASRRDRGGDGYTF.